The T cell receptor (beta chain) described here comes from a study of T cell repertoires in cytomegalovirus infection. In regard to this clonotype: The antigen is not known.

Each CDR3 protein gets one entry after TCRdb re-called the reads with MiXCR. The table lists approximately 350,000 distinct CDR3 sequences, approximately 30% of them singletons. Trimming removed 8 bases at V and 11 bases at J, with 14 bases between. The CDR3 runs to 11 residues. The germline CDR1 and CDR2 sequences are SGHTA and FQGNSA. The sequencing used cultured PBMCs, collected from culture after CMV antigen stimulation. This rearrangement joins TRBV7-2 to TRBJ2-3; D is perhaps TRBD1 or TRBD2 (5 bases each). This TCR was sampled from a human donor in good health (CMV status not recorded). Some clones in this sample may be carry-over from other donors' samples. In nucleotides, the CDR3 is TGTGCCAGCGCAGGGACCATTGGGCAGTATTTT. Encoded protein: CASAGTIGQYF.